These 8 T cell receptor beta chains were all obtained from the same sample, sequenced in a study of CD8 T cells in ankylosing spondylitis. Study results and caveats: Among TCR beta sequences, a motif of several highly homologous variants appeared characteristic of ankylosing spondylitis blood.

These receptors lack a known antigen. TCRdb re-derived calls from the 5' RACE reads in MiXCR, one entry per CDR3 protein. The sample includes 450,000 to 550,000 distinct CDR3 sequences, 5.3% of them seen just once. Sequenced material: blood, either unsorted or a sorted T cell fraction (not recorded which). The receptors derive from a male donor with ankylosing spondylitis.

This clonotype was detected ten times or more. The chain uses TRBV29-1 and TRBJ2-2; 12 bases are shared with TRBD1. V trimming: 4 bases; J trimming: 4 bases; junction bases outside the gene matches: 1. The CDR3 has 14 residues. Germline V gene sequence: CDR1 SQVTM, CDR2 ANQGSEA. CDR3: CSVGGQGATGELFF. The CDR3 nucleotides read TGCAGCGTTGGGGGACAGGGGGCCACCGGGGAGCTGTTTTTT.

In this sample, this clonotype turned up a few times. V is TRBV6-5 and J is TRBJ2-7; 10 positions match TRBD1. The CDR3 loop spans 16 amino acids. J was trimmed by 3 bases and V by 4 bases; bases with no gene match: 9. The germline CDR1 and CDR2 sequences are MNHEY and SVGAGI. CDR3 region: CASSFLPGQGNYEQYF. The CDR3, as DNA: TGTGCCAGCAGTTTCTTGCCGGGACAGGGGAACTACGAGCAGTACTTC.

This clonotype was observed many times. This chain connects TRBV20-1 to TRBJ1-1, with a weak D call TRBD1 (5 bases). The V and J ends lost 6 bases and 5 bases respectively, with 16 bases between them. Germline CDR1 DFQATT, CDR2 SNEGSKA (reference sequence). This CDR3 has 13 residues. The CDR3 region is CSASRGFGTEAFF. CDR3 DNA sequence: TGCAGTGCGTCCCGGGGCTTCGGAACTGAAGCTTTCTTT.

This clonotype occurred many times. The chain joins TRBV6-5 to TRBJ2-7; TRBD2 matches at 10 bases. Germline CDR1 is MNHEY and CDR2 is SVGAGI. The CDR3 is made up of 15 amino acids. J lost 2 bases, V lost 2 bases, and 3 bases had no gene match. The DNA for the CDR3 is TGTGCCAGCAGTTACAGCGGGAGGGCCACCTACGAGCAGTACTTC. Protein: CASSYSGRATYEQYF.

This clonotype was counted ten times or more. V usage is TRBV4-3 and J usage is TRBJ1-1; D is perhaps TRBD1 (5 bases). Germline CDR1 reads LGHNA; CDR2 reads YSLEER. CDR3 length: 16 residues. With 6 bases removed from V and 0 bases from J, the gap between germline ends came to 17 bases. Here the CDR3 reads CASSPRDGGMNTEAFF. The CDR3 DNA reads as TGCGCCAGCAGTCCCCGGGACGGGGGAATGAACACTGAAGCTTTCTTT.

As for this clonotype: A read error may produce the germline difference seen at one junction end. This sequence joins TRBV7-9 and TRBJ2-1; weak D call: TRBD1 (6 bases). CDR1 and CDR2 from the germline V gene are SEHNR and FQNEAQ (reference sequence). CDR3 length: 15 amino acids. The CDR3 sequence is CASNLDRTGQNEQFF. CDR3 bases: TGTGCCAGCAACTTAGACCGTACCGGACAGAATGAGCAGTTCTTC.

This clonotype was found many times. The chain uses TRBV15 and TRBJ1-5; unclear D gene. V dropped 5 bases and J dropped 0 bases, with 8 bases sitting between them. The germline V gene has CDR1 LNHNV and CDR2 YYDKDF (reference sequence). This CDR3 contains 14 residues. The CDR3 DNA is TGTGCCACCAGCCGCCGGGTTAGCAATCAGCCCCAGCATTTT. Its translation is CATSRRVSNQPQHF.

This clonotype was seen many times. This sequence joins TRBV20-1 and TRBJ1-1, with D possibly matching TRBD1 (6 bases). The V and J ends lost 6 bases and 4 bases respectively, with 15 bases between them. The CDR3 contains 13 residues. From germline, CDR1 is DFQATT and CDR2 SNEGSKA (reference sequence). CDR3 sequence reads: CSAQEGGGTEAFF. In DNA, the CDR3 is TGCAGTGCCCAGGAGGGGGGAGGCACTGAAGCTTTCTTT.